One sample yielded the 10 T cell receptor beta chains listed below, sequenced in a study of blood T cell repertoires in COVID-19. Some clones are missing from TCRdb's copy, which holds only in-frame ones; the method was immunoSEQ multiplex PCR. This table holds about 350,000 clones, roughly 87% found once. The specimen sequenced was PBMCs or T cells enriched from blood (not recorded which). The receptor set was obtained from a woman in her 30s who had recovered from COVID-19.

This chain links TRBV18 with TRBJ1-5; 9 bases are shared with TRBD1. There are 17 residues in the CDR3. Germline loops: CDR1 KGHSH, CDR2 LQKENI. After removal of 5 bases from V and 5 bases from J, the junction contained 13 bases not matched to a gene. The CDR3 spells CASSIKPGQGFYQPQHF. CDR3 in DNA: TGTGCCAGCTCAATAAAGCCCGGACAGGGGTTTTATCAGCCCCAGCATTTT.

V is TRBV5-1 and J is TRBJ2-6; 9 nucleotides match TRBD2. The CDR3 totals 17 residues. CDR1 SGHRS and CDR2 YFSETQ come from the germline V gene. The ends lost 1 base at V and 0 bases at J; junction bases unmatched: 2. This CDR3 reads CASSLSSGDSGANVLTF. The CDR3 DNA reads TGCGCCAGCAGCTTGTCTAGCGGGGACTCTGGGGCCAACGTCCTGACTTTC.

This clone was detected a few times. V usage is TRBV14 and J usage is TRBJ1-1; 7 bases fit TRBD1. V gave up 6 bases and J gave up 5 bases; unmatched junction bases: 12. CDR3 length: 15 amino acids. Germline CDR1 and CDR2: SGHDN and FVKESK. The CDR3 sequence is CASSQTTGWGTEAFF. The CDR3 nucleotides are TGTGCCAGCAGTCAGACGACAGGGTGGGGGACTGAAGCTTTCTTT.

This sequence joins TRBV9 and TRBJ2-1, with a tentative D call TRBD1 (6 bases). This CDR3 spans 20 amino acids. In germline, CDR1 is SGDLS, CDR2 YYNGEE. Trimming left V 0 bases short and J 0 bases short, with 22 bases between. This CDR3 is CASSVAAMRQVRPSYNEQFF. In DNA form, the CDR3 reads TGTGCCAGCAGCGTAGCTGCAATGAGACAGGTCCGACCCTCCTACAATGAGCAGTTCTTC.

The V and J genes are TRBV30 and TRBJ2-7; 7 nucleotides agree with TRBD1. CDR1 is GTSNPN, CDR2 SVGIG, per germline (reference sequence). With 3 bases clipped from V and 6 bases from J, the junction kept 5 bases outside the gene matches. The CDR3 totals 12 residues. DNA of the CDR3: TGTGCCTGGAGCTTACAGGGGTCCGAGCAGTACTTC. This translates into CAWSLQGSEQYF.

V and J are TRBV19 and TRBJ2-1; tentative D call: TRBD2 (7 bases). This CDR3 contains 14 residues. V lost 5 bases and J 7 bases, leaving 15 bases between the germline ends. CDR1 is LNHDA, CDR2 SQIVND, per germline (reference sequence). This chain's CDR3 is CASSAGGGINEQFF. CDR3 bases: TGTGCCAGTAGTGCTGGGGGGGGCATAAATGAGCAGTTCTTC.

The rearrangement joins TRBV27 to TRBJ1-2; TRBD1 matches at 10 bases. CDR1 and CDR2 (germline): MNHEY, SMNVEV (reference sequence). CDR3 length equals 14 residues. After removal of 5 bases from V and 4 bases from J, the junction contained 4 bases not matched to a gene. As DNA, the CDR3 is TGTGCCAGCAGTCCCCGGGACAGGGGCTATGGCTACACCTTC. It translates to CASSPRDRGYGYTF.

The chain combines TRBV12-3 or TRBV12-4 with TRBJ1-1; D is undetermined. The CDR3 length is 12 residues. V was trimmed by 3 bases and J by 11 bases, leaving 13 bases between them. CDR3 sequence: CASSFSAGEAFF. The DNA of the CDR3 is TGTGCCAGCAGTTTTAGTGCAGGTGAGGCTTTCTTT.

This sequence joins TRBV11-2 and TRBJ2-5; 8 nucleotides align to TRBD2. From germline, CDR1 is SGHAT and CDR2 FQNNGV. J was trimmed by 4 bases and V by 5 bases; bases with no gene match: 6. The CDR3 spans 14 residues. The CDR3 loop reads CASSPARGGETQYF. The CDR3 DNA reads as TGTGCCAGCAGCCCTGCACGGGGGGGAGAGACCCAGTACTTC.

This clone was observed a single time. The V and J genes are TRBV18 and TRBJ2-3, with 9 bases that match TRBD2. Germline CDR1 and CDR2: KGHSH and LQKENI. This CDR3 has 18 amino acids. Trimming took 1 base from V and 2 from J; bases not matched to a gene: 10. CDR3 coding DNA: TGTGCCAGCTCACCACGGGGGAAAATAGCGGGGGACACAGATACGCAGTATTTT. This sequence encodes CASSPRGKIAGDTDTQYF.